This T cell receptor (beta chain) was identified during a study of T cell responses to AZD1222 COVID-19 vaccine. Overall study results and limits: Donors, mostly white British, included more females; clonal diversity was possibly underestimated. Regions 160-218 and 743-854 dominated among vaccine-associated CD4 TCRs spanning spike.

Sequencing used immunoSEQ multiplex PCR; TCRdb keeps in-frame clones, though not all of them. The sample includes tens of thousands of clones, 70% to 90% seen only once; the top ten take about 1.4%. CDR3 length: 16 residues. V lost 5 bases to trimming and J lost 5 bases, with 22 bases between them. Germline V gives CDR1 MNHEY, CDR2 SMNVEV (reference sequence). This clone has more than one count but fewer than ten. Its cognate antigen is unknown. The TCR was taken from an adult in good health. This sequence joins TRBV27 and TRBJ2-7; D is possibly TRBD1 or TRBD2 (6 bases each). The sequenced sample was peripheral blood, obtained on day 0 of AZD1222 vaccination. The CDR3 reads CASSRQTGRLGNEQYF. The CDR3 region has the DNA TGTGCCAGCAGTCGGCAAACAGGGAGGCTCGGAAACGAGCAGTACTTC.